This entry is about one T cell receptor (beta chain). Specified time point: pre-treatment baseline. One draw preceded checkpoint blockade; another followed its first cycle at week 3. All DNA from each sorted CD8+ subset was loaded. Profiling relied on immunoSEQ multiplex PCR, and the TCRdb table lists in-frame clones only, not all of them. Among 350 to 450 clones, 65% to 85% were seen once, and the ten largest hold approximately 30%. The sample originates from a study of blood T cell dynamics during melanoma immunotherapy. About the study: Metastatic melanoma patients received first-line pembrolizumab or nivolumab plus ipilimumab.

CDR1 SGHNT and CDR2 YYREEE come from the germline V gene (reference sequence). The CDR3 spans 18 residues. The V segment lost 4 bases and the J segment 6 bases; nucleotides outside the gene matches: 21. The clonotype was recovered from a human donor with melanoma. The chain is built from TRBV5-4 and TRBJ2-5; the match to TRBD2 covers 7 bases. This specimen consisted of central memory CD8+ T cells from blood, obtained from a patient treated with checkpoint blockade. CDR3 DNA: TGTGCCAGCAGCCAACCCACCTCCACGCAAGCGGGAATGCAGACCCAGTACTTC. Translating gives CASSQPTSTQAGMQTQYF.